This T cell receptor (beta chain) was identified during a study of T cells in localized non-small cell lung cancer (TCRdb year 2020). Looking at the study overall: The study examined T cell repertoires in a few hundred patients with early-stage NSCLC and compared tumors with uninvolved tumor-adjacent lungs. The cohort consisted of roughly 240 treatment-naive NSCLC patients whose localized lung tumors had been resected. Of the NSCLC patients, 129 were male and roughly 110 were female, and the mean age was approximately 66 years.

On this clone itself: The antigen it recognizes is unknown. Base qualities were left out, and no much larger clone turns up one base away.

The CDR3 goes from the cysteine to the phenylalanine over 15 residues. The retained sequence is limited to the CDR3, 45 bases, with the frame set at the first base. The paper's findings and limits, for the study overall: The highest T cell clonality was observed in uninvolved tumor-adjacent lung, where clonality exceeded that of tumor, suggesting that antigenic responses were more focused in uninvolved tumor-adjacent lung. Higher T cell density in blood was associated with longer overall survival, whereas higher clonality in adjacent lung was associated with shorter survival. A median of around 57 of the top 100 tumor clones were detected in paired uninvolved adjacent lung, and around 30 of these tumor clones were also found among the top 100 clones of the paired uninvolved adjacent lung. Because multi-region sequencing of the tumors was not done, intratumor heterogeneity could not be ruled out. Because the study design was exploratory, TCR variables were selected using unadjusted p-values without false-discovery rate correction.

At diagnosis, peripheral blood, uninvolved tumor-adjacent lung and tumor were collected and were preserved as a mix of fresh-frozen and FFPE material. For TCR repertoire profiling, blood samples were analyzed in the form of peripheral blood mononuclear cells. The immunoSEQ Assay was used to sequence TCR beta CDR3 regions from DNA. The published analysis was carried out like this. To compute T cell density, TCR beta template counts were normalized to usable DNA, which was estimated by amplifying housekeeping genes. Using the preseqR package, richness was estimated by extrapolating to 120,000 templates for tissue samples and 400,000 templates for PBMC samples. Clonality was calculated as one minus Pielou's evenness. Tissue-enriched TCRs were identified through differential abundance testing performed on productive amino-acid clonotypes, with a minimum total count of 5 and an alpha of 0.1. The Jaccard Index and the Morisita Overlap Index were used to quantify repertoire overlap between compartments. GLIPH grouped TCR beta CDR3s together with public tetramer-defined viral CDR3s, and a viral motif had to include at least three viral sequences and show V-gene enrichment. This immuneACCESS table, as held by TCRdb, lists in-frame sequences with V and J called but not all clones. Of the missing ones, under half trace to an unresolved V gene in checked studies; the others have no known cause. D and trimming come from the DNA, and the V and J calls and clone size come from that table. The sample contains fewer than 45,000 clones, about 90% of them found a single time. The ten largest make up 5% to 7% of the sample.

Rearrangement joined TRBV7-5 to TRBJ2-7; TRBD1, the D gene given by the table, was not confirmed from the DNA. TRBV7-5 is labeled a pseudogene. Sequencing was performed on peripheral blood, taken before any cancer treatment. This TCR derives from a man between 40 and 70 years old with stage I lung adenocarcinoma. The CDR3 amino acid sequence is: CVRSSYTGNSYEQYF. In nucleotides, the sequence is TGTGTCAGAAGCTCCTATACAGGTAACTCCTACGAGCAGTACTTC.